One sample yielded the 19 T cell receptor beta chains listed below, sequenced in a study of T cells in Graves' hyperthyroidism and ophthalmopathy. RNA transcripts were the template for amplifying TCR beta CDR3 regions. Initially, a first-round RT-PCR of the TCR CDR3 employed the HTBI primer set. TCRdb re-called the multiplex PCR reads through MiXCR, storing one row per CDR3 protein. This sample has roughly 500,000 distinct CDR3 sequences, with approximately 25% found just once. Specimen: blood. These receptors came from a woman in her 30s with Graves' ophthalmopathy.

This clonotype was observed a few times. V and J are TRBV12-3 or TRBV12-4 and TRBJ2-5; the match to TRBD2 covers 7 bases. The CDR3 loop spans 13 amino acids. V trimming: 7 bases; J trimming: 4 bases; junction bases outside the gene matches: 6. CDR3 coding DNA: TGTGCCAGCACCCGGGGGGTGCGAGAGACCCAGTACTTC. This encodes CASTRGVRETQYF.

This clonotype turned up a few times. The J gene is TRBJ1-1, the V gene TRBV6-1; D unresolved. Looked up from germline, CDR1 is MNHNS and CDR2 is SASEGT. Trimming stripped 6 bases from V and 5 bases from J, with 16 bases between. The CDR3 runs to 14 residues. CDR3 in DNA: TGTGCCAGCAGCCCCATTAGGGATTTTACTGAAGCTTTCTTT. Amino acid sequence: CASSPIRDFTEAFF.

The gene calls are TRBV6-1 and TRBJ1-6, with 7 bases aligning to TRBD1. The CDR3 totals 16 residues. CDR1 and CDR2 from the germline V gene are MNHNS and SASEGT. The V segment lost 2 bases and the J segment 9 bases; nucleotides outside the gene matches: 10. The CDR3 DNA follows: TGTGCCAGCAGTGAAAACACGGGACAGTCATTTTCACCCCTCCACTTT. This sequence encodes CASSENTGQSFSPLHF.

This clonotype was counted ten times or more. The chain combines TRBV6-1 with TRBJ2-7; 8 bases map to TRBD1. Per germline, CDR1 MNHNS and CDR2 SASEGT. The ends lost 2 bases at V and 6 bases at J; junction bases unmatched: 9. This CDR3 is built from 15 residues. The CDR3 protein is CASSETGTGGVEQYF. CDR3 sequence (DNA): TGTGCCAGCAGTGAAACCGGGACAGGAGGAGTCGAGCAGTACTTC.

This clonotype was seen a handful of times. J is TRBJ2-7 and V is TRBV12-3 or TRBV12-4; no firm D call. Trimming left V 3 bases short and J 3 bases short, with 9 bases between. The CDR3 totals 13 residues. This CDR3 is CASSLFSSYEQYF. In DNA, the CDR3 is TGTGCCAGCAGTTTGTTTTCTAGCTACGAGCAGTACTTC.

In regard to this clonotype: This could be a read error, since a much larger clone is one nucleotide away. The chain links TRBV18 to TRBJ1-5; D remains ambiguous. Germline V CDR1 and CDR2: KGHSH, LQKENI. The CDR3 consists of 16 residues. The V and J ends lost 1 base and 6 bases respectively, with 16 bases between them. The DNA for the CDR3 is TGTGCCAGCTCACCACAGGGAGGAAGTGTTATTCAGCCCCAGCATTTT. It codes for CASSPQGGSVIQPQHF.

This clonotype turned up a few times. CDR3: CASSVGGQVPTQYF. In nucleotides, the CDR3 is TGTGCCAGCAGTGTAGGGGGACAGGTCCCGACCCAGTACTTC. V usage is TRBV2 and J usage is TRBJ2-5; 8 positions match TRBD1. V dropped 4 bases and J dropped 7; count of bases not matched to a gene: 8. The CDR3 loop spans 14 amino acids. Germline CDR1 SNHLY, CDR2 FYNNEI.

In this sample, this clonotype turned up many times. The V gene is TRBV3-1, the J gene TRBJ2-5, with D perhaps assigned TRBD1 or TRBD2 (6 bases each). V was pared by 4 bases and J by 10 bases, with 10 bases between. The CDR3 consists of 11 residues. Germline CDR1 is LGHDT and CDR2 is YNNKEL (reference sequence). The DNA for the CDR3 is TGTGCCAGCAGCCTTAGGGGGGACCAGTACTTC. The encoded protein is CASSLRGDQYF.

This chain joins TRBV6-4 and TRBJ2-2; TRBD2 is a possible D gene (6 bases). The CDR3 covers 14 residues. Trimming left V 5 bases short and J 6 bases short, with 13 bases between. Germline V lookup: CDR1 MRHNA, CDR2 SNTAGT. The CDR3 DNA sequence: TGTGCCAGCAGTTTGGGGGGAGAGTCCGGGGAGCTGTTTTTT. It is translated as CASSLGGESGELFF.

The CDR3 DNA sequence: TGTGCCAGCAGTCCACAGGGGCGTTTTGAAGCTTTCTTT. Amino acid sequence: CASSPQGRFEAFF. This chain links TRBV6-2 or TRBV6-3 with TRBJ1-1, with TRBD1 matching 7 bases. From germline, CDR1 is MNHEY and CDR2 SVGEGT. The CDR3 loop spans 13 amino acids. With V trimmed by 5 bases and J by 7 bases, 7 bases remained unmatched.

This chain connects TRBV28 to TRBJ2-7; no clear D gene. Germline CDR1 reads MDHEN; CDR2 reads SYDVKM. The V end lost 7 bases, the J end lost 2 bases, and 9 bases lay between the germline ends. This CDR3 region has 12 residues. CDR3 in amino acids: CASTSATYEQYF. The DNA of the CDR3 is TGTGCCAGCACTTCAGCCACCTACGAGCAGTACTTC. The entire variable domain, with the rest obtained from reference TRBV28 and TRBJ2-7, is as follows: DVKVTQSSRYLVKRTGEKVFLECVQDMDHENMFWYRQDPGLGLRLIYFSYDVKMKEKGDIPEGYSVSREKKERFSLILESASTNQTSMYLCASTSATYEQYFGPGTRLTVT.

This clonotype appeared a few times. The rearrangement joins TRBV12-3 or TRBV12-4 to TRBJ1-5, with D perhaps matching TRBD1 (5 bases). This CDR3 has 15 amino acids. Trimming cost V 5 bases and J 6 bases, with 17 bases left between them. The CDR3 here is CASSTEVGVAQPQHF. In DNA, the CDR3 is TGTGCCAGCAGTACAGAGGTGGGGGTCGCTCAGCCCCAGCATTTT.

This clonotype has a count of ten or more. The chain recombines TRBV19 with TRBJ1-2; D is unresolved. This CDR3 is 11 amino acids long. The germline V and J ends were trimmed by 6 bases and 8 bases, with 10 bases remaining between them. In germline, CDR1 is LNHDA, CDR2 SQIVND (reference sequence). In DNA form, the CDR3 reads TGTGCCAGTAGGCACCACTCCGGCTACACCTTC. Protein product: CASRHHSGYTF. Variable domain in full (rest from reference TRBV19 and TRBJ1-2): DGGITQSPKYLFRKEGQNVTLSCEQNLNHDAMYWYRQDPGQGLRLIYYSQIVNDFQKGDIAEGYSVSREKKESFPLTVTSAQKNPTAFYLCASRHHSGYTFGSGTRLTVV.

This clonotype was recorded at least ten times. The chain employs TRBV28 and TRBJ2-5; D remains unclear. CDR3 length: 12 residues. Germline CDR1 MDHEN, CDR2 SYDVKM. The V and J ends lost 6 bases and 5 bases respectively, with 10 bases between them. The CDR3 here is CASSPGVETQYF. CDR3 DNA: TGTGCCAGCAGCCCTGGGGTGGAGACCCAGTACTTC.

This clonotype was seen at least ten times. V is TRBV2 and J is TRBJ2-5; 13 bases agree with TRBD2. Germline CDR1 is SNHLY and CDR2 is FYNNEI. V trimming: 6 bases; J trimming: 5 bases; junction bases outside the gene matches: 6. The CDR3 sequence is 15 residues long. The CDR3 DNA reads TGTGCCAGCAGCTTGACTAGCGGGGGGCGGGAGACCCAGTACTTC. It codes for CASSLTSGGRETQYF.

This clonotype was seen a few times. A much larger clone lies one base from this, so it may be a read error. V and J are TRBV12-3 or TRBV12-4 and TRBJ1-1, with D uncertain. The CDR3 extends over 12 amino acids. The CDR3 reads CASSLFRTEACF. In DNA, the CDR3 is TGTGCCAGCAGTTTATTTAGGACTGAAGCTTGCTTT.

The chain recombines TRBV14 with TRBJ2-2, with D perhaps matching TRBD2 (5 bases). Per germline, CDR1 SGHDN and CDR2 FVKESK. The CDR3 sequence is 16 residues long. V was cut by 3 bases and J by 4 bases, with 15 bases left in between. CDR3 region: CASSHLSRAATGELFF. CDR3 in DNA: TGTGCCAGCAGCCACCTGTCGCGGGCAGCCACCGGGGAGCTGTTTTTT.

This chain connects TRBV27 to TRBJ2-7, with no clear D. V shed 6 bases and J shed 6 bases, with 15 bases lying between them. CDR1 and CDR2 from the germline V gene are MNHEY and SMNVEV (reference sequence). This CDR3 is built from 13 residues. In nucleotides, the CDR3 is TGTGCCAGCAGCTCCGGCGCCTTGACCGAGCAGTACTTC. Translating it yields CASSSGALTEQYF.

Only a few counts were recorded for this clonotype. The chain carries TRBV30 and TRBJ2-7; D remains ambiguous. V lost 1 base to trimming and J lost 9 bases, with 16 bases between them. This CDR3 contains 13 residues. Germline-derived CDR1 and CDR2 are GTSNPN and SVGIG (reference sequence). CDR3 bases: TGTGCCTGGAGTGCCCCCAAGCTTCAGATGCAGTACTTC. Residues: CAWSAPKLQMQYF.